This T cell receptor (beta chain) was observed in a study of shared clonotypes between healthy human individuals. This clone was recorded at least ten times. Per sorted-subset replicate PCR, input was 150 to 250 ng DNA, representing around 29,000 T cell genomes. The protocol was immunoSEQ multiplex PCR, while the TCRdb copy is restricted to in-frame clones and leaves out a portion. The sample shows 600,000 to 750,000 clones, 55% to 80% of them seen only once. The CDR3 spans 14 residues. Trimming removed 4 bases from V and 0 bases from J, with 6 bases in between. The V gene's germline CDR1 is SNHLY and CDR2 FYNNEI.

This clonotype was sampled from a woman aged 30 to 39 in good health. The V and J genes are TRBV2 and TRBJ1-4, with a weak D call TRBD1 (5 bases). The sample comprised memory CD4+ T cells sorted from blood. The subset is: CD45RA-negative fraction. The CDR3 loop is CASSGTTTNEKLFF. For the CDR3, the DNA is TGTGCCAGCAGTGGGACAACAACTAATGAAAAACTGTTTTTT.